This T cell receptor beta chain derives from a study of T cells after yellow fever vaccination. One entry per CDR3 protein, called by TCRdb with MiXCR from the 5' RACE reads. The profile shows 300,000 to 350,000 distinct CDR3 sequences, roughly 7.5% of them singletons. The V gene end was trimmed by 5 bases and the J gene end by 7 bases; junction bases not matched to a gene: 9. Germline assignment: CDR1 DFQATT and CDR2 SNEGSKA (reference sequence). CDR3 length equals 14 residues. This clonotype was counted a few times. Antigen unknown. The study's findings and limits: The study found a weaker secondary response that peaked faster, day 5 versus 15. Most clones from primary vaccination were detected again post-booster (roughly 96% CD4, about 85% CD8).

The chain links TRBV20-1 to TRBJ2-1, with 9 bases that match TRBD1. This specimen was PBMCs, taken approximately 47 days after the first yellow fever vaccination. The receptor comes from a man aged 18 to 29 who received the YFV17D yellow fever vaccine. In DNA, the CDR3 is TGCAGTGCTGCAAGGCACAGGGGGCGGAATGAGCAGTTCTTC. Protein sequence: CSAARHRGRNEQFF.